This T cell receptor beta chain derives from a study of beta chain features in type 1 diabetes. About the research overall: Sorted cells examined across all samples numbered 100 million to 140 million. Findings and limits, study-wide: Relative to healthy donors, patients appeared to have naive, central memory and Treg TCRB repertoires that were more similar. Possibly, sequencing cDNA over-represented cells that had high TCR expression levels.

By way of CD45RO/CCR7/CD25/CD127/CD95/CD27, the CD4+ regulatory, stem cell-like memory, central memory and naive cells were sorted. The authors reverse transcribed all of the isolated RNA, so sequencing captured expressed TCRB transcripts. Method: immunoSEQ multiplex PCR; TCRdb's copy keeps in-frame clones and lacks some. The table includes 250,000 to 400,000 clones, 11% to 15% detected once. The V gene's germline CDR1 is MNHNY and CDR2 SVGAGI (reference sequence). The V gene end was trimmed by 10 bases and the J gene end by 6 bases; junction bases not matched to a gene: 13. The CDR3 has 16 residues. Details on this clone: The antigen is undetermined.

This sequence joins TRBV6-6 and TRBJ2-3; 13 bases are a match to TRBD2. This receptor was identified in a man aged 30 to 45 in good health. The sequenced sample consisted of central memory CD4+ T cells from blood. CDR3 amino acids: CATHLALAGGPDTQYF. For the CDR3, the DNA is TGTGCCACTCACCTCGCACTAGCGGGGGGGCCCGATACGCAGTATTTT.